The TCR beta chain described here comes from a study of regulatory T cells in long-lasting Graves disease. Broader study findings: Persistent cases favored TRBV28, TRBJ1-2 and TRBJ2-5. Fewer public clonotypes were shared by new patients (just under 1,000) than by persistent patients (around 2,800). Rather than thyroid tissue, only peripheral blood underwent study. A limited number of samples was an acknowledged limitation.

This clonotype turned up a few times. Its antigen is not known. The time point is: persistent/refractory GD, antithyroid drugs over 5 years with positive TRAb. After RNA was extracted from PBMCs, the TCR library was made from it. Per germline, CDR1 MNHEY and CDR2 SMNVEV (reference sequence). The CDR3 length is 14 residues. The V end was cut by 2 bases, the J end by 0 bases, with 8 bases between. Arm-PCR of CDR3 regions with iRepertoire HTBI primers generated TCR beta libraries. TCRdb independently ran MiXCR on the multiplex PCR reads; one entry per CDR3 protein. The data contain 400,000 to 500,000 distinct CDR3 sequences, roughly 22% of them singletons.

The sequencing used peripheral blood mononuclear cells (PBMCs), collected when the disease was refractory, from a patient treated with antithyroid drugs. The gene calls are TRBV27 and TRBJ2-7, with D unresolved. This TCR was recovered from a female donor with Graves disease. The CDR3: CASSLKDASYEQYF. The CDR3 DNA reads TGTGCCAGCAGTTTAAAGGACGCCTCCTACGAGCAGTACTTC.